This TCR beta chain was sequenced during a study of radiotherapy plus CTLA-4 blockade in lung cancer. The wider study: Patients showed objective responses in about 20% of cases and disease control in 25% to 40%.

This clone has a handful of counts. Its antigen is currently unknown. Other DNA sequences in this specimen translate into the identical CDR3. Clones were sequenced by immunoSEQ multiplex PCR, and TCRdb holds only the in-frame ones, with some missing. The table includes 30,000 or so clones, around 70% detected once. General study results and limits: Radiotherapy plus ipilimumab was followed by expansion in blood of tumor-derived TCR clones. The authors reported that early blood T cell clone dynamics, with interferon-beta, best predicted response.

Germline loops: CDR1 SQVTM, CDR2 ANQGSEA. The CDR3 totals 14 residues. Trimming removed 6 bases from V and 4 bases from J; junction bases left unmatched: 6. The TCR originated in a human donor with non-small cell lung cancer whose response to radiotherapy plus ipilimumab could not be evaluated. The starting material was peripheral blood, obtained from a patient treated with radiotherapy plus ipilimumab. The rearrangement links TRBV29-1 to TRBJ2-6, with 7 bases identical to TRBD1. The CDR3 region has the DNA TGCAGCGTGAGTAAGGGGGCCGGGGCCAACGTCCTGACTTTC. Its protein product is CSVSKGAGANVLTF. Drawing the rest from reference TRBV29-1 and TRBJ2-6, the complete variable domain is SAVISQKPSRDICQRGTSLTIQCQVDSQVTMMFWYRQQPGQSLTLIATANQGSEATYESGFVIDKFPISRPNLTFSTLTVSNMSPEDSSIYLCSVSKGAGANVLTFGAGSRLTVL.